Presented here are 4 T cell receptor beta chains from one specimen sequenced in a study of CD4 T cells in relation to SARS-CoV-2 and coronaviruses. Unexposed donor CD4+ T cells date from about 2011-2018, before the COVID-19 pandemic. CD4+ T cells were isolated from the cells after roughly 11 days of culture. No antigen is known for these receptors. Clones were read by immunoSEQ multiplex PCR, and TCRdb kept only the in-frame ones, dropping some. Here the sample spans around 23,000 clones, about 70% being singletons. Sequencing input: CD4+ T cells from PBMCs, cultured in vitro. These TCRs come from a human donor in good health.

This chain links TRBV12-3 or TRBV12-4 with TRBJ2-7; 7 positions agree with TRBD1. There are 13 residues in the CDR3. V lost 2 bases to trimming and J lost 3 bases; unmatched junction nucleotides: 1. Here the CDR3 DNA reads TGTGCCAGCAGTTTAAACAGGGGCTACGAGCAGTACTTC. This codes for CASSLNRGYEQYF.

V gene TRBV24-1 combines with J gene TRBJ2-1, with D possibly being TRBD1 (5 bases). V lost 5 bases, J lost 11 bases, and 15 bases lay in between. From germline, CDR1 is KGHDR and CDR2 SFDVKD. The CDR3 consists of 13 residues. CDR3 loop: CATSAQGLEKQFF. The CDR3, as DNA: TGTGCCACCAGTGCGCAGGGCCTGGAGAAGCAGTTCTTC.

V gene TRBV11-2 combines with J gene TRBJ1-1; TRBD1 matches 9 bases. The CDR3 is made up of 15 amino acids. Germline V lookup: CDR1 SGHAT, CDR2 FQNNGV. The V and J ends lost 5 bases and 4 bases, in that order; junction bases with no gene match: 8. CDR3: CASSLDRGRVTEAFF. CDR3 sequence (DNA): TGTGCCAGCAGCCTCGACAGGGGGAGGGTCACTGAAGCTTTCTTT.

On this clone: Mismatch with germline at one junction end may stem from a read error. The chain links TRBV29-1 to TRBJ1-4; no clear D gene. Germline V gene data show CDR1 as SQVTM and CDR2 as ANQGSEA. The CDR3 runs 14 residues. CDR3 sequence (DNA): TGCAGCGCAAACCAGTTTACTCCTAACGAAAAACTGTTTTTT. Amino acid sequence: CSANQFTPNEKLFF.